This T cell receptor (beta chain) was retrieved from a study of CD8+ T cells in alopecia areata. Whole-study context: Severity scoring for treated patients was based on the percentage of affected scalp area.

V gave up 6 bases and J gave up 0 bases, with 11 bases separating them. Germline loops: CDR1 SNHLY, CDR2 FYNNEI. This CDR3 spans 14 amino acids. cDNA reverse transcribed from extracted RNA served as the sequencing template. Assay: immunoSEQ multiplex PCR; the TCRdb copy retains only in-frame clones and omits some. The sample consists of about 140,000 clones, around 83% of them appearing once. Treatment here: oral pan-JAK inhibitor, 5-10 mg twice daily. The input for sequencing was CD8+ T cells sorted from blood, taken at week 4, from a patient treated with tofacitinib. V gene TRBV2 combines with J gene TRBJ2-5, with D possibly TRBD1 on 5 matching bases. This sequence originates from a human donor with alopecia areata. CDR3 bases: TGTGCCAGCAGGGACATTGGGAACCAAGAGACCCAGTACTTC. Residues: CASRDIGNQETQYF.